Reported below is one TCR beta chain. Its antigen is undetermined. The data were produced by immunoSEQ multiplex PCR, yet TCRdb's version contains in-frame clones alone and is incomplete. The top ten hold under 10% of the sample, which has tens of thousands of clones, approximately 85% seen once. The data derive from a study of glioma-infiltrating T cells after dendritic cell vaccination. Study as a whole: Treatment, given 2003 to 2012, was autologous tumor lysate-pulsed dendritic cell vaccination. Whole-study results and caveats: Estimated pretreatment TIL content predicted outcome after dendritic cell vaccination.

V lost 4 bases to trimming and J lost 0 bases; unmatched junction nucleotides: 3. The CDR3 is 15 residues long. Germline V gene sequence: CDR1 ENHRY, CDR2 SYGVKD. This TCR came from a human donor with glioblastoma. The V gene is TRBV10-3, the J gene TRBJ2-1, with 7 bases fitting TRBD1. Sequenced material: blood, taken before dendritic cell vaccination. CDR3 DNA sequence: TGTGCCATCAGTGCGGACAGGAGCTCCTACAATGAGCAGTTCTTC. It codes for CAISADRSSYNEQFF.